This T cell receptor (beta chain) was documented in a study of blood T cell repertoires in COVID-19 (dated by TCRdb to the early 2020s). Describing the broader study: Samples covering the acute and convalescent phases of COVID-19 were provided by collaborators in the United States, Italy and Spain. Where HLA class I and class II types were available, the types were taken from metadata supplied by the sample provider, not from assay-based typing. The prospective study material was composed of cDNA or gDNA derived from T cells, B-cell-depleted T cells, or PBMCs. The repertoires were released in a freely available public database meant as a resource for research on the immune response to SARS-CoV-2. The samples were drawn from the first 160 participants of the ongoing ImmuneRACE study and from about 1,200 subjects provided by 6 global collaborators. Deeply sampled blood TCRbeta repertoires from subjects exposed to, actively infected with, or recovered from COVID-19 were included in the dataset. Nearly every sample came with metadata listing a de-identified subject ID, COVID-19 status, age in years and sex.

What the study reported, not specific to this receptor: The quantity of clinical and demographic metadata differed by source and by participant and was supplied without curation.

Regarding this clone: Its cognate antigen has yet to be identified. The sample holds no much larger clone one base away, and base qualities are not on file.

Each collaborating institution followed its own protocols to collect whole blood in K2EDTA tubes. For TCRbeta analysis, collaborators shipped samples as frozen whole blood, isolated PBMCs, or DNA extracted from either of those sample types. TCRbeta CDR3 regions were amplified from genomic DNA using the immunoSEQ Assay, a bias-controlled multiplex PCR. Per the original workflow: The number of nucleated cells in each sample was estimated by amplification of reference gene primers within the assay. To quantify the absolute abundance of each unique TCRbeta CDR3 rearrangement, sequence reads were collapsed and filtered. For each sample, productive Simpson clonality was calculated as the square root of Simpson's diversity index over productive rearrangements. TCRdb retrieved this table from immuneACCESS and kept in-frame rearrangements only. Not all clones are present; in checked studies, unresolved V genes account for under half, and no reason is known for the remainder. V and J calls and clone size are copied from that table; D and trimming were computed from the DNA. This sample is represented by about 160,000 clones; around four fifths of them were singletons. About 3% of the sample goes to the ten largest clones.

This sequence originates from a man between 65 and 79 years old with acute or convalescent COVID-19. The sequencing sample was made of peripheral blood.

The CDR3 here reads CASSPPAGDIQYF. The DNA sequence follows: TGTGCCAGCTCACCCCCCGCCGGGGACATTCAGTACTTC. The chain is assembled from TRBV18 and TRBJ2-4; a weak D assignment points to TRBD2 (5 bases agree). V was cut back by 3 bases and J by 8 bases, leaving a gap of 11 bases between them. The cysteine opens and the phenylalanine closes a CDR3 of 13 amino acids. Just CDR3 DNA is preserved here, 39 bases in frame from base 1. CDR1 and CDR2, per the germline V gene, are KGHSH and LQKENI.